This TCR beta chain was found in a study of blood T cell repertoires in COVID-19 (dated by TCRdb to the early 2020s). Context from the whole study: Collaborator samples came from the United States, Italy and Spain and covered acute and convalescent phases of COVID-19. The material from the prospective study consisted of cDNA or gDNA derived from T cells, B-cell-depleted T cells, or PBMCs. Nearly every sample came with metadata listing a de-identified subject ID, COVID-19 status, age in years and sex. Where available, HLA class I and class II types were obtained from metadata supplied by the sample provider rather than from assay-based typing. The dataset comprised deeply sampled blood TCRbeta repertoires from subjects exposed to, actively infected with, or recovered from COVID-19. The repertoires were made available in a free public database intended to serve as a resource for research on the immune response to SARS-CoV-2. The samples were drawn from the first 160 participants of the ongoing ImmuneRACE study and from over a thousand subjects provided by 6 global collaborators. Summary of the overall study and its limitations: How much clinical and demographic metadata was included differed by source and by participant, and the metadata was provided uncurated.

Note on this clone: Its binding antigen is unknown. There are no base qualities to consult, and no much larger clone falls within one base.

TCRbeta CDR3 regions were amplified from genomic DNA by means of the immunoSEQ Assay, a bias-controlled multiplex PCR. The source study handled its data this way. Within the assay, amplification of reference gene primers was used to estimate how many nucleated cells each sample contained. To quantify the absolute abundance of each unique TCRbeta CDR3 rearrangement, sequence reads were collapsed and filtered. Productive Simpson clonality was computed per sample as the square root of Simpson's diversity index over productive rearrangements. This is the immuneACCESS table as TCRdb keeps it, with only in-frame sequences that have V and J called. A part of the clones is gone; compared with another copy, unresolved V genes explain less than half, and the rest is unexplained. Clone size and the V and J calls come from that table; the DNA yielded D and trimming. Within this sample are 350,000 to 400,000 clones, with 70% to 90% of them counted one time only. The ten largest clones capture less than 3.5% of the sample.

V is pared back by 6 bases and J by 2 bases, with 22 bases lying between the germline termini. From a lookup of the germline V gene, CDR1 and CDR2 are SGHAT and FQNNGV. The CDR3 spans 18 residues, from the cysteine through the phenylalanine. Only CDR3 DNA remains: 54 bases, in frame from the first base. In Seattle, one collaborating source enrolled patients while the infection was active and tracked those patients longitudinally over the course of disease. Whole blood was collected in K2EDTA tubes by collaborating institutions according to the institutions' own protocols. For TCRbeta analysis, collaborator samples were shipped as frozen whole blood, as isolated PBMCs, or as DNA extracted from either sample type.

Rearrangement joined TRBV11-2 to TRBJ2-2; a tentative D match to TRBD1 spans 6 bases. The specimen was peripheral blood. This clonotype was sampled from a young woman with COVID-19, enrolled during active disease. The CDR3 is CASSYLGQGWINTGELFF. The bases are TGTGCCAGCAGTTATCTAGGGCAGGGGTGGATAAACACCGGGGAGCTGTTTTTT.